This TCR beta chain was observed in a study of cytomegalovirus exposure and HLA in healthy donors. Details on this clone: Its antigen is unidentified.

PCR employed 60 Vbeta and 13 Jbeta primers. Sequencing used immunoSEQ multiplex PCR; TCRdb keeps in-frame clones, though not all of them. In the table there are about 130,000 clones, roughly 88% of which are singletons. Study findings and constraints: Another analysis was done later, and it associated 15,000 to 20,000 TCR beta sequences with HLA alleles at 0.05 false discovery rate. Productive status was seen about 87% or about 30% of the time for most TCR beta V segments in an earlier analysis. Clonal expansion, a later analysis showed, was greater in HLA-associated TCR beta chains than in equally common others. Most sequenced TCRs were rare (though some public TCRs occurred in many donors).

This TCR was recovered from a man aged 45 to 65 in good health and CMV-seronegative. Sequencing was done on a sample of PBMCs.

CDR3 protein: CASSQIQVSEQYF. For the CDR3, the DNA is TGTGCCAGCAGCCAAATACAGGTCTCCGAGCAGTACTTC. This rearrangement joins TRBV14 to TRBJ2-5; TRBD1 is a possible D gene (5 bases). The DNA end favors TRBJ2-7, so the J call may be wrong. CDR1 SGHDN and CDR2 FVKESK come from the germline V gene. The CDR3 spans 13 residues.